The 5 T cell receptor beta chains given below trace back to one sample, sequenced in a study of OX40 agonist ivuxolimab in advanced cancers. Sequencing used immunoSEQ multiplex PCR; TCRdb keeps in-frame clones, though not all of them. The sample includes some 87,000 clones, 85% to 95% of them seen just once. The specimen comprised CD4+ or CD8+ T cells sorted from blood, sampled in a trial of the OX40 agonist ivuxolimab. All receptors derive from an adult with an advanced solid tumor such as melanoma, head and neck, liver or kidney cancer.

The chain carries TRBV27 and TRBJ1-1, with unresolved D. The V end was cut by 3 bases, the J end by 4 bases, with 12 bases between. CDR3 length equals 14 residues. The germline V gene has CDR1 MNHEY and CDR2 SMNVEV (reference sequence). The CDR3 loop reads CASSFSVRRTEAFF. CDR3 coding DNA: TGTGCCAGCAGTTTCTCAGTCCGACGCACTGAAGCTTTCTTT.

This chain connects TRBV6-5 to TRBJ2-5; 9 nucleotides match TRBD1. The germline gives CDR1 MNHEY, CDR2 SVGAGI. The length of the CDR3 is 15 residues. V lost 6 bases and J lost 5; bases outside the gene matches: 10. Here the CDR3 DNA reads TGTGCCAGCAGCCGAGAAGGGACAGGGAGGGAGACCCAGTACTTC. Amino acids: CASSREGTGRETQYF.

The sample holds a few counts of this clone. The chain joins TRBV11-2 to TRBJ1-3; D unresolved. CDR3 size: 12 residues. From germline, CDR1 is SGHAT and CDR2 FQNNGV. The V end lost 8 bases, the J end lost 0 bases, and 5 bases lay between the germline ends. CDR3 in DNA: TGTGCCAGCTCGGACTCTGGAAACACCATATATTTT. Its translation: CASSDSGNTIYF.

This sequence joins TRBV7-8 and TRBJ2-7, with TRBD1 matching over 9 bases. CDR3 length equals 16 residues. CDR1 and CDR2 (germline): SGHVS, FQNEAQ. The J segment lost 2 bases and the V segment lost 5 bases, leaving 10 bases of the junction unmatched. CDR3 residues: CASSANPGQGAYEQYF. CDR3 sequence (DNA): TGTGCCAGCAGCGCAAACCCGGGACAGGGTGCCTACGAGCAGTACTTC.

About this clone: One end of the junction is discordant with germline, which a read error may explain. The chain joins TRBV9 to TRBJ2-1; the D gene could be TRBD1 or TRBD2 (5 bases each). Per germline, CDR1 SGDLS and CDR2 YYNGEE. The CDR3 consists of 15 residues. The CDR3 nucleotides are TGTGCCAGCAGCGGAGTACTAGGGACGGTCGATGAGCAGCTCTTC. Translation: CASSGVLGTVDEQLF.